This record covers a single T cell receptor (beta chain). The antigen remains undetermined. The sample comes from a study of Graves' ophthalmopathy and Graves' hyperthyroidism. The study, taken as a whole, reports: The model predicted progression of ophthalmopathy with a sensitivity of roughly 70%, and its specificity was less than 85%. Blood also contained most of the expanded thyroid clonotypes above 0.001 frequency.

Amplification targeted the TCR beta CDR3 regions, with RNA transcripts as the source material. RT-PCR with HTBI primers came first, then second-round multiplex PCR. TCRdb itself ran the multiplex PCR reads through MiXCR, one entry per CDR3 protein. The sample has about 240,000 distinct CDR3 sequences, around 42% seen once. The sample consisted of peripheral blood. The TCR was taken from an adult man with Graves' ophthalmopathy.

For the CDR3, the DNA is TGTGCCAGCTCCGCCGGGACAGGGGGCCCCTCTGGAAACACCATATATTTT. It specifies CASSAGTGGPSGNTIYF. The gene calls are TRBV18 and TRBJ1-3, with 12 nucleotides matching TRBD1. Germline V gives CDR1 KGHSH, CDR2 LQKENI. CDR3 length: 17 amino acids. V lost 6 bases, J lost 0 bases, and 6 bases stayed unmatched.